This T cell receptor beta chain was recovered during a study of blood T cell repertoires in COVID-19. Study context: Samples of COVID-19 (acute and convalescent) were obtained from the United States, Italy and Spain. T cells, B-cell-depleted T cells, or PBMCs provided the cDNA or gDNA that served as material.

Per the authors' pipeline: Reference gene primer amplification gave estimated nucleated cell counts. Sequencing was performed with immunoSEQ multiplex PCR; in TCRdb, only in-frame clones are kept and a portion is missing. From that table come the V and J calls and clone size; the DNA was used to work out D and trimming. The table shows over 90,000 clones, with about 88% occurring only once. A single count supports this clone. The CDR3 totals 15 residues. J gave up 1 base and V 6 bases, and 6 bases lay outside the gene matches. Germline assignment: CDR1 SGHDT and CDR2 YYEEEE. The chain couples TRBV5-6 to TRBJ2-3; 9 nucleotides align to TRBD1. The TCR sequence derives from a man aged 50 to 60 with active or convalescent COVID-19. The material sequenced was peripheral blood. The CDR3 nucleotides are TGTGCCAGCACCTTACACAGGGGGCGCACAGATACGCAGTATTTT. Translating gives CASTLHRGRTDTQYF.